The 16 T cell receptor beta chains presented below share a single source sample, sequenced in a study of blood T cell repertoires in COVID-19. Clones were read by immunoSEQ multiplex PCR, and TCRdb kept only the in-frame ones, dropping some. The sample lists around 260,000 clones; roughly nine tenths were seen once. Material for sequencing was peripheral blood. Receptors were obtained from a man between 18 and 29 years old with active or convalescent COVID-19.

The chain combines TRBV13 with TRBJ2-5; possibly TRBD1 for D (5 bases). The CDR3 contains 15 residues. V was trimmed by 5 bases and J by 5 bases, leaving 18 bases between them. Germline-derived CDR1 and CDR2 are PRHDT and FYEKMQ (reference sequence). The CDR3 sequence: CASSHGGRAGETQYF. The CDR3 nucleotides read TGTGCCAGCAGCCATGGCGGCAGGGCTGGGGAGACCCAGTACTTC.

The chain recombines TRBV30 with TRBJ2-7; a weak D match, TRBD1 (5 bases). The CDR3 sequence is 14 residues long. Trimming left V 4 bases short and J 0 bases short, with 13 bases between. Germline CDR1 GTSNPN, CDR2 SVGIG (reference sequence). The CDR3 here is CAWTIPGHSYEQYF. In DNA, the CDR3 is TGTGCCTGGACCATACCAGGGCACTCCTACGAGCAGTACTTC.

The chain combines TRBV7-9 with TRBJ2-3; perhaps TRBD1 as D (5 bases). The V and J ends lost 0 bases and 2 bases respectively, with 9 bases between them. The CDR3 loop spans 15 amino acids. CDR1 is SEHNR, CDR2 FQNEAQ, per germline (reference sequence). The CDR3 region is CASSLAPTVTDTQYF. For the CDR3, the DNA is TGTGCCAGCAGCTTAGCTCCGACAGTCACAGATACGCAGTATTTT. Together with reference TRBV7-9 and TRBJ2-3, the CDR3 gives the full variable domain: DTGVSQNPRHKITKRGQNVTFRCDPISEHNRLYWYRQTLGQGPEFLTYFQNEAQLEKSRLLSDRFSAERPKGSFSTLEIQRTEQGDSAMYLCASSLAPTVTDTQYFGPGTRLTVL.

This clone was seen more than once but under ten times. This sequence joins TRBV19 and TRBJ1-1; 7 bases line up with TRBD1. This CDR3 spans 13 amino acids. CDR1 and CDR2 (germline): LNHDA, SQIVND (reference sequence). V lost 1 base to trimming and J lost 5 bases; unmatched junction nucleotides: 1. CDR3 nucleotides: TGTGCCAGTAGTATAGGGACAGGAACTGAAGCTTTCTTT. This sequence encodes CASSIGTGTEAFF.

The V gene is TRBV27, the J gene TRBJ2-1; unclear D gene. The CDR3 consists of 13 residues. Between the trimmed V and J ends, which lost 5 bases and 1 base, there was a span of 6 bases. The germline V gene has CDR1 MNHEY and CDR2 SMNVEV (reference sequence). The CDR3 is CASSPNSYNEQFF. The CDR3 coding sequence is TGTGCCAGCAGTCCAAATTCCTACAATGAGCAGTTCTTC.

This chain links TRBV5-1 with TRBJ2-5, with 14 positions matching TRBD2. The germline CDR1 and CDR2 sequences are SGHRS and YFSETQ. The CDR3 contains 16 residues. After removal of 4 bases from V and 2 bases from J, the junction contained 4 bases not matched to a gene. The chain's CDR3 is CASSGTSGSSQETQYF. The CDR3 coding sequence is TGCGCCAGCAGCGGGACTAGCGGGAGTAGTCAAGAGACCCAGTACTTC.

V gene TRBV7-9 combines with J gene TRBJ2-1; 11 nucleotides match TRBD2. The CDR3 is 14 residues long. The V and J ends lost 3 bases and 9 bases, in that order; junction bases with no gene match: 4. The V gene's germline CDR1 is SEHNR and CDR2 FQNEAQ (reference sequence). CDR3 DNA sequence: TGTGCCAGCAGCTTTAGCGGGAGGGAAGGTGAGCAGTTCTTC. Amino acid sequence: CASSFSGREGEQFF.

This clone was seen only a few times. This chain uses TRBV6-2 or TRBV6-3 with TRBJ2-7; 8 bases agree with TRBD2. This CDR3 is built from 15 residues. Trimming at V came to 0 bases and at J to 6 bases, leaving 7 bases not matched to a gene. Germline CDR1 is MNHEY and CDR2 is SVGEGT. CDR3 in amino acids: CASSYSTAGESEQYF. The CDR3 nucleotides are TGTGCCAGCAGTTACTCGACAGCGGGAGAATCCGAGCAGTACTTC.

The chain is built from TRBV6-1 and TRBJ1-1; D is possibly TRBD1 (5 bases). The CDR3 totals 15 residues. V was trimmed by 1 base and J by 1 base, leaving 10 bases between them. Germline loops: CDR1 MNHNS, CDR2 SASEGT. CDR3 amino acids: CASSEVGGRNTEAFF. CDR3 sequence (DNA): TGTGCCAGCAGTGAAGTCGGGGGACGGAACACTGAAGCTTTCTTT.

The chain links TRBV6-5 to TRBJ2-7; 10 nucleotides agree with TRBD2. Germline V gene lookup returns CDR1 MNHEY and CDR2 SVGAGI. This CDR3 is built from 15 residues. The ends lost 5 bases at V and 1 base at J; junction bases unmatched: 5. The CDR3 DNA reads as TGTGCCAGCAGTCCAGCGGGGGGGAGGTCCTACGAGCAGTACTTC. Residues: CASSPAGGRSYEQYF.

This clone has ten or more counts. This chain's CDR3 is CASSLTASGYYEQYF. CDR3 sequence (DNA): TGTGCCAGCAGCTTAACGGCCTCAGGGTACTACGAGCAGTACTTC. The V gene is TRBV7-2, the J gene TRBJ2-7; D may be TRBD1 (5 bases). The ends were cut back, 2 bases at V and 3 bases at J, with 14 bases in the middle. The CDR3 has 15 residues. Germline CDR1 and CDR2: SGHTA and FQGNSA. The variable domain in full, with the rest retrieved from reference TRBV7-2 and TRBJ2-7, is GAGVSQSPSNKVTEKGKDVELRCDPISGHTALYWYRQSLGQGLEFLIYFQGNSAPDKSGLPSDRFSAERTGGSVSTLTIQRTQQEDSAVYLCASSLTASGYYEQYFGPGTRLTVT.

In its sample, this clone was seen once. The chain uses TRBV30 and TRBJ2-2; 11 bases are a match to TRBD2. Germline CDR1 and CDR2: GTSNPN and SVGIG (reference sequence). The V gene end was trimmed by 5 bases and the J gene end by 5 bases; junction bases not matched to a gene: 16. The CDR3 length is 18 residues. The CDR3 sequence: CAWLNVGLADYGTGELFF. The CDR3 DNA sequence: TGTGCCTGGCTGAACGTGGGACTAGCGGATTACGGGACCGGGGAGCTGTTTTTT. Variable domain in full (rest from reference TRBV30 and TRBJ2-2): SQTIHQWPATLVQPVGSPLSLECTVEGTSNPNLYWYRQAAGRGLQLLFYSVGIGQISSEVPQNLSASRPQDRQFILSSKKLLLSDSGFYLCAWLNVGLADYGTGELFFGEGSRLTVL.

The chain combines TRBV6-5 with TRBJ1-1; D is perhaps TRBD1 (5 bases). V dropped 2 bases and J dropped 5 bases, with 15 bases sitting between them. CDR1 MNHEY and CDR2 SVGAGI come from the germline V gene. The CDR3 has 15 amino acids. The DNA for the CDR3 is TGTGCCAGCAGTTACGGTGGGGGGGTCGGGACTGAAGCTTTCTTT. This codes for CASSYGGGVGTEAFF.

The V gene is TRBV7-2, the J gene TRBJ1-1; D gene ambiguous. This CDR3 spans 12 amino acids. Germline V gene data show CDR1 as SGHTA and CDR2 as FQGNSA. Between the trimmed V and J ends, which lost 2 bases and 10 bases, there was a span of 11 bases. CDR3 protein: CASSLPNLGAFF. The CDR3 nucleotides are TGTGCCAGCAGCTTACCTAACCTCGGAGCTTTCTTT.

This chain uses TRBV27 with TRBJ1-1; 7 bases align to TRBD1. Germline values: CDR1 MNHEY, CDR2 SMNVEV (reference sequence). There are 13 residues in the CDR3. Trimming removed 6 bases from V and 11 bases from J; junction bases left unmatched: 12. This chain's CDR3 is CASRWGSRGIAFF. CDR3 DNA sequence: TGTGCCAGCAGATGGGGAAGCAGGGGGATCGCTTTCTTT.

V and J are TRBV24-1 and TRBJ1-2, with D possibly being TRBD1 (6 bases). Looked up from germline, CDR1 is KGHDR and CDR2 is SFDVKD. V lost 7 bases, J lost 4 bases, and 12 bases lay in between. This CDR3 contains 13 residues. As DNA, the CDR3 is TGTGCCACCAGCCCGGGACAACTCTATGGCTACACCTTC. Its translation: CATSPGQLYGYTF.